This TCR beta chain appears in the sequencing data of a study of T cells in Graves' hyperthyroidism and ophthalmopathy (dated by TCRdb to between 2018 and 2021). Study-wide context: Peripheral blood was sampled at the time of initial diagnosis, prior to any treatment. An independent validation cohort of 18 to 20 hyperthyroidism patients and some 15 patients who later progressed to ophthalmopathy tested prospective prediction of ophthalmopathy. For training and testing, the 110 or so patients in the discovery cohort were randomly divided in a 7:3 ratio. After blood sampling, hyperthyroidism patients were treated with methimazole at a starting dose of 30 mg daily, and ophthalmopathy patients were treated with high-dose intravenous methylprednisolone. Thyroid tissue and blood T-cell repertoires from about six Graves' hyperthyroidism patients were also compared in the study. The paper describes TCR Vbeta CDR3 sequencing of around 140 peripheral blood samples, made up of under 50 ophthalmopathy patients, approximately 76 hyperthyroidism patients and roughly 17 progressor patients. A discovery cohort of 95 to 100 patients, about 43 with Graves' ophthalmopathy and approximately 57 with stable Graves' hyperthyroidism, was used to find distinguishing TCR V-J signatures. What the research found in general, with its limitations: Ophthalmopathy was separated from stable hyperthyroidism by a 13 V-J signature model, with 87.88% sensitivity and about 81% specificity obtained in cross-validation and 80%/75% obtained in testing. Blood samples also contained most of the expanded thyroid clonotypes (frequency above 0.001), which suggests that blood repertoires may reflect thyroid immune responses. In validation, the model predicted progression to ophthalmopathy with approximately 71% sensitivity and about 72% specificity, a median of roughly seven months before onset. Sample size was not statistically predetermined, and investigators were not blinded to group allocation.

TCR beta CDR3 regions were amplified from RNA transcripts. The TCR CDR3 was subjected to a first round of RT-PCR using the HTBI primer set and the Qiagen OneStep RT-PCR kit. The libraries were constructed in a second round of multiplex PCR and then size-selected and purified. The libraries were sequenced on an Illumina HiSeq2000 using paired-end 100 bp reads. Under the source paper's analysis protocol: Raw data were processed with SOAPnuke, discarding reads with adapters, uncalled bases, mean Phred below 15, or no exact constant-primer or identifier match. High-quality paired reads were merged with COPE v1.2.5, and unique nucleotide sequences were defined as clonotypes. MiTCR v1.1 was used to align clonotypes to the IMGT TRBV, TRBD and TRBJ reference segments. Only V-J combinations with frequency above 0.0001, covering about 99% of repertoires, were analysed. The TCS score was defined as F50 (clonal expansion) divided by E x V (chaos), with BLOSUM62-based TCRdist calculated between CDR3 peptides within each V-J. Welch's t-statistics and random forest reduced around 550 V-J features to 13, which were used in a naive Bayes classifier (R e1071). In-frame beta chains were kept once TCRdb had trimmed the public reads at Q25 with fastp and called clones with MiXCR. All rows with the same CDR3 protein become a single entry with the most common DNA and genes. TCRdb, not the original authors, processed these V and J calls. Present in this sample are around 340,000 distinct CDR3 sequences, approximately 18% of which were seen just once. The ten top clones hold about 53% of the sample.

Stable Graves' hyperthyroidism was defined as the absence of progression to ophthalmopathy over 18 months of follow-up. Hyperthyroidism patients were newly diagnosed, had a disease duration of under 2 months, and were aged 18 to 65 years. Exclusion was applied to patients with uncontrolled infections, other autoimmune diseases, pregnancy or lactation. Clinical symptoms, serum thyroxine and TRAb, thyroid ultrasound, and orbital computed tomography formed the basis for the diagnoses. PBMCs were separated from roughly 10 ml of fresh peripheral blood using Ficoll-Paque density gradient centrifugation. Total RNA was extracted using Trizol reagent, and RNA quality was assessed on an Agilent 2100 Bioanalyzer. Note on this clonotype: It has no known antigen specificity. Just one base apart from a much larger clone, this may be a read error.

The germline V gene gives CDR1 as MDHEN and CDR2 as SYDVKM. The CDR3 runs 12 residues from the cysteine to the phenylalanine. The entry retains the CDR3 DNA only, 36 bases that are in frame from base 1. Trimming at the junction amounts to 2 bases on V and 13 bases on J, and the germline ends lie 14 bases apart. The sample taken for sequencing was blood. The TCR was taken from a woman in her forties or fifties with Graves' hyperthyroidism. Recombination linked TRBV28 to TRBJ2-5; TRBD1 is possibly the D segment (6 matching bases). The DNA sequence is as follows: TGTGCCAGCAGTTTAGGGACACCGGCACCGTACTTC. This is translated as CASSLGTPAPYF.